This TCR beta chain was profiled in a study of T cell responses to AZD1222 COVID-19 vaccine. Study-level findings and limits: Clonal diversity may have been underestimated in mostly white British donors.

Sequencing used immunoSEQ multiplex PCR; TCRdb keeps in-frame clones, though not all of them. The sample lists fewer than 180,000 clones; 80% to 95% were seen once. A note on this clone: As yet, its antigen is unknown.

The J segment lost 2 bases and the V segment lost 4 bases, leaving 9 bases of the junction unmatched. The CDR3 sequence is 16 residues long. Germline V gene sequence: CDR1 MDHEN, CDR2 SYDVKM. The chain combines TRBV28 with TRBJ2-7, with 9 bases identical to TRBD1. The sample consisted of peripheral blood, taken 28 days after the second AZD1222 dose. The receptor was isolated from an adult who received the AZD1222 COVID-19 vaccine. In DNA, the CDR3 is TGTGCCAGCAGTTCCCCCCGGGACAGGGCGACCTACGAGCAGTACTTC. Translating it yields CASSSPRDRATYEQYF. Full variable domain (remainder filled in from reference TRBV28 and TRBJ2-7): DVKVTQSSRYLVKRTGEKVFLECVQDMDHENMFWYRQDPGLGLRLIYFSYDVKMKEKGDIPEGYSVSREKKERFSLILESASTNQTSMYLCASSSPRDRATYEQYFGPGTRLTVT.